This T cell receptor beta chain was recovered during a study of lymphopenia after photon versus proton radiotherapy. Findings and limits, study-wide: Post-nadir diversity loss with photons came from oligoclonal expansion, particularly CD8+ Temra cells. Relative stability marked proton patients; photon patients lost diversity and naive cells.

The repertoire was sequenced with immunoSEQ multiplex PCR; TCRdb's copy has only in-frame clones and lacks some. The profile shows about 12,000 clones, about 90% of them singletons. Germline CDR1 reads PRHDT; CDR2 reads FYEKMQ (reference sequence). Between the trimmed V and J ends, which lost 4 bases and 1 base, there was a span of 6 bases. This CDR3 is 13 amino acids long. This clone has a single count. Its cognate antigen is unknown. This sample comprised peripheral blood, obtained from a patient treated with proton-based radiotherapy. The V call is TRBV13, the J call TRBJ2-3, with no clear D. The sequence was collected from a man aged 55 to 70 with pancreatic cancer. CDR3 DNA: TGTGCCAGCAGCTCGAGCCGCACAGATACGCAGTATTTT. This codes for CASSSSRTDTQYF.